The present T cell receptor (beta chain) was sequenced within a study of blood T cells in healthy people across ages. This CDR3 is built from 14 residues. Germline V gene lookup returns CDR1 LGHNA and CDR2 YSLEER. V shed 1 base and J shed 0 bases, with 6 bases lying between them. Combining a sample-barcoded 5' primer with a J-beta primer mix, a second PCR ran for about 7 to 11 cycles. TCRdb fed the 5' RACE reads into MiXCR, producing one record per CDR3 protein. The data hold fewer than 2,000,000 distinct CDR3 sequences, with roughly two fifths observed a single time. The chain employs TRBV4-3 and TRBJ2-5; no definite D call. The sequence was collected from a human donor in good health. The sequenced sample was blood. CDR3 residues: CASSQGQYQETQYF. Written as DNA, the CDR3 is TGCGCCAGCAGCCAAGGCCAGTACCAAGAGACCCAGTACTTC.